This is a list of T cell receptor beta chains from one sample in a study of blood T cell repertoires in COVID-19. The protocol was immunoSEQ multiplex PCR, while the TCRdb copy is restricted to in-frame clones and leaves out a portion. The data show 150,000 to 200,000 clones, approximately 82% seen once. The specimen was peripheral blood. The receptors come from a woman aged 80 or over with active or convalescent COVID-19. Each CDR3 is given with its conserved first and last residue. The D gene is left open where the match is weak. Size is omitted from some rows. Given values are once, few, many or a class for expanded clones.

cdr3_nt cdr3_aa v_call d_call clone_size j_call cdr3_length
TGCGCCAGCAGCGATATGAGAAGGGGTATCACTGAAGCTTTCTTT CASSDMRRGITEAFF TRBV5-1 - once TRBJ1-1 15
TGTGCCAGCAGCTTTATAGGGGCTGTCACTGAAGCTTTCTTT CASSFIGAVTEAFF TRBV4-2 - - TRBJ1-1 14
TGTGCCAGCAGCCAATCGATTACAGAGCAGTTCTTC CASSQSITEQFF TRBV16 - - TRBJ2-1 12
TGTGCCAGCAGCTTAGCCAGGCGGAACACTGAAGCTTTCTTT CASSLARRNTEAFF TRBV7-8 - - TRBJ1-1 14
TGTGCCAGCAGCCGCACCGGGACAGGGACCTACAATGAGCAGTTCTTC CASSRTGTGTYNEQFF TRBV2 TRBD1 - TRBJ2-1 16
TGCACCAGCGGGTCCGACAGGGACGGGAATCAGCCCCAGCATTTT CTSGSDRDGNQPQHF TRBV1 - - TRBJ1-5 15
TGTGCCAGCAGCTCCAGGGAACAGGGACGCTATGGCTACACCTTC CASSSREQGRYGYTF TRBV7-9 - - TRBJ1-2 15
TGCGCCAGCAGCTTCGGGAGAACCTACGAGCAGTACTTC CASSFGRTYEQYF TRBV5-1 - - TRBJ2-7 13
TGTGCCAGCAGGAAGCAGGGGCGAGGAGAGACCCAGTACTTC CASRKQGRGETQYF TRBV3-1/TRBV3-2 - once TRBJ2-5 14
TGCGCCAGCAGCTTGGTATGGGGGGGAGTAGATACGCAGTATTTT CASSLVWGGVDTQYF TRBV5-1 TRBD2 once TRBJ2-3 15
TGTGCCAGTAGTGCCTCCGGGACAGGGGAAGTCACTGAAGCTTTCTTT CASSASGTGEVTEAFF TRBV19 TRBD1 once TRBJ1-1 16